This T cell receptor (beta chain) was observed in a study of blood T cell repertoires in COVID-19. For the study at large: The origin of the acute and convalescent COVID-19 samples was the United States, Italy and Spain. PBMCs, B-cell-depleted T cells, or T cells were the source of the cDNA or gDNA that made up the material.

The germline gives CDR1 MNHNY, CDR2 SVGAGI (reference sequence). This CDR3 is 15 amino acids long. With V trimmed by 5 bases and J by 1 base, 4 bases remained unmatched. This clone was seen just once. Study processing details: For nucleated cells, counts were estimated from reference gene primer amplification. Only in-frame clones appear in the TCRdb table, and some are missing; sequencing was by immunoSEQ multiplex PCR. V, J and clone size reflect that table, while D and trimming were determined from the DNA. The repertoire has approximately 200,000 clones, roughly 80% of them found once; the top ten carry around 5.1%.

Sequenced material: peripheral blood. This chain joins TRBV6-6 and TRBJ2-1, with 8 bases aligning to TRBD2. This clonotype was obtained from a human donor in a cohort sampled during active COVID-19. Written as DNA, the CDR3 is TGTGCCAGCAGTCCTGGGACTAGTTCCTACAATGAGCAGTTCTTC. Amino acid sequence: CASSPGTSSYNEQFF.